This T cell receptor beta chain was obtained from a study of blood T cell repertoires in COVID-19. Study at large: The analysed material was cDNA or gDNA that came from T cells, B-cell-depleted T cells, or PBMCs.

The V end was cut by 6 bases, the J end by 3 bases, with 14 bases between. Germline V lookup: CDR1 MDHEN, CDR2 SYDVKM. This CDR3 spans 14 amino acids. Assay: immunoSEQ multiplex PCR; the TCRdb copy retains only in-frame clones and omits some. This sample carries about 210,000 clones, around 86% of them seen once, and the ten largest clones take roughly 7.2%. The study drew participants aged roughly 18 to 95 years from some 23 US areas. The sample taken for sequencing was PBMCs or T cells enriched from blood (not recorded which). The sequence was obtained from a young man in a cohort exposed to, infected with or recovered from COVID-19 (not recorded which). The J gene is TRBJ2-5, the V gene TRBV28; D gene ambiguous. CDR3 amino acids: CASSYPLYEETQYF. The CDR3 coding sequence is TGTGCCAGCAGCTACCCTCTTTACGAAGAGACCCAGTACTTC.